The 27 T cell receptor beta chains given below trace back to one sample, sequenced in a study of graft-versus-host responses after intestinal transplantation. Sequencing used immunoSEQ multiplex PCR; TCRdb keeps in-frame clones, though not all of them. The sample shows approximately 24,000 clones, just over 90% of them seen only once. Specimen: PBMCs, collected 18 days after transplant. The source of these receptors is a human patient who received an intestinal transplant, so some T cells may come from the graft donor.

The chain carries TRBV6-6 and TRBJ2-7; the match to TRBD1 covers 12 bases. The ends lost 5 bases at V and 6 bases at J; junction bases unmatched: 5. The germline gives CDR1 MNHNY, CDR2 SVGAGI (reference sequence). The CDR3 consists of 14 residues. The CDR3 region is CASSPGTGGAEQYF. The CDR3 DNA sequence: TGTGCCAGCAGTCCCGGGACAGGGGGCGCCGAGCAGTACTTC.

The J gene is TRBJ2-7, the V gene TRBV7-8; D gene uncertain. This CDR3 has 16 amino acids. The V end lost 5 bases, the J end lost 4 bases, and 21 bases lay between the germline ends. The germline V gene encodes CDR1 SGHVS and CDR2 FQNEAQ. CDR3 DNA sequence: TGTGCCAGCAGCCCTGGGGTGGGCCCTCCTACTTACGAGCAGTACTTC. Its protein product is CASSPGVGPPTYEQYF.

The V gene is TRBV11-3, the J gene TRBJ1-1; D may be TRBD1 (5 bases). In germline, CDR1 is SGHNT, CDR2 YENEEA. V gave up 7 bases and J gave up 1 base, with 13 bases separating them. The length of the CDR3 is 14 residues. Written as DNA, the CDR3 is TGTGCCAGCACCCGCTGGGGGGGGAACACTGAAGCTTTCTTT. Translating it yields CASTRWGGNTEAFF. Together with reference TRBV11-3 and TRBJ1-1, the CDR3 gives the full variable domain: EAGVVQSPRYKIIEKKQPVAFWCNPISGHNTLYWYLQNLGQGPELLIRYENEEAVDDSQLPKDRFSAERLKGVDSTLKIQPAELGDSAVYLCASTRWGGNTEAFFGQGTRLTVV.

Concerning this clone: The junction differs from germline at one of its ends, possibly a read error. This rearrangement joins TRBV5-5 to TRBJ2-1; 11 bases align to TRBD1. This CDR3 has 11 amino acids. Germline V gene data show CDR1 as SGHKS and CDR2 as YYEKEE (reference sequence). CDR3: CASSSPGQGVF. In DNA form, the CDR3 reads TGTGCCAGCAGCTCTCCGGGACAGGGGGTCTTC.

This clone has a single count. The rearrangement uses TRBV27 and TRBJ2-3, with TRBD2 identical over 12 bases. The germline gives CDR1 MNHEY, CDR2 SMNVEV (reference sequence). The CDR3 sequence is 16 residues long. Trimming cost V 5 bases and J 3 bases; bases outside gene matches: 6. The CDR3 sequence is CASSLLAGGLTDTQYF. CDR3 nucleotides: TGTGCCAGCAGTCTTCTAGCGGGGGGGCTGACAGATACGCAGTATTTT.

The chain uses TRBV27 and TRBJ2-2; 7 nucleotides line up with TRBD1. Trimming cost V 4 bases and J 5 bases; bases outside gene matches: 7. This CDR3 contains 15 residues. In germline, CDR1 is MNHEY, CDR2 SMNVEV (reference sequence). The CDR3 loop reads CASSSRTGWTGELFF. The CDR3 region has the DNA TGTGCCAGCAGTTCTCGGACAGGTTGGACCGGGGAGCTGTTTTTT.

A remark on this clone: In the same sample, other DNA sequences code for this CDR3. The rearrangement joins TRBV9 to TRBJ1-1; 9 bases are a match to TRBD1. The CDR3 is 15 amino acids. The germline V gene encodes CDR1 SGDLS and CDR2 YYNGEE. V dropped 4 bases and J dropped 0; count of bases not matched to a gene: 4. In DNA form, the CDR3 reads TGTGCCAGCAGCCCCCGGACAGGGGTGAACACTGAAGCTTTCTTT. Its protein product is CASSPRTGVNTEAFF.

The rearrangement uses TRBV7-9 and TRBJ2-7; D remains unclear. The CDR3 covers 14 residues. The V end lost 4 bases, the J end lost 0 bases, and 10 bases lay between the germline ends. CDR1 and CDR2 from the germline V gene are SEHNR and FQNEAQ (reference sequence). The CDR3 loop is CASSSSGPSYEQYF. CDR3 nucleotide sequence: TGTGCCAGCAGCTCATCCGGGCCCTCCTACGAGCAGTACTTC.

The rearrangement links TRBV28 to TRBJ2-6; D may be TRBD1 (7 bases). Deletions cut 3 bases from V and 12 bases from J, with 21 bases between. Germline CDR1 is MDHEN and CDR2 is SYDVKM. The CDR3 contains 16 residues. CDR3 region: CASSLGEDRNWAVLTF. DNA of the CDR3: TGTGCCAGCAGTTTGGGGGAGGACAGGAATTGGGCCGTCCTGACTTTC.

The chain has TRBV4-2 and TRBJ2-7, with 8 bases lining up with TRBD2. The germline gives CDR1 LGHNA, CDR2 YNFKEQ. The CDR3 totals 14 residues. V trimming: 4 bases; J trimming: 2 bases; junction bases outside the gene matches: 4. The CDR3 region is CASSPGGGTYEQYF. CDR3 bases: TGTGCCAGCAGCCCGGGAGGGGGGACCTACGAGCAGTACTTC.

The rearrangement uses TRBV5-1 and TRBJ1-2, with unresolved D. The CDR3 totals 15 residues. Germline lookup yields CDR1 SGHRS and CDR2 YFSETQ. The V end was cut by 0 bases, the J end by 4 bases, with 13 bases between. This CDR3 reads CASSLEREYLYGYTF. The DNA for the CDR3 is TGCGCCAGCAGCTTGGAGAGGGAGTACCTCTATGGCTACACCTTC. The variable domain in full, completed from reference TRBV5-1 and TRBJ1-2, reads KAGVTQTPRYLIKTRGQQVTLSCSPISGHRSVSWYQQTPGQGLQFLFEYFSETQRNKGNFPGRFSGRQFSNSRSEMNVSTLELGDSALYLCASSLEREYLYGYTFGSGTRLTVV.

CDR3 in DNA: TGTGCCAGTCACAAAAGGACGCGTAGCACAGATACGCAGTATTTT. This translates into CASHKRTRSTDTQYF. V and J are TRBV2 and TRBJ2-3; D unclear. Germline CDR1 reads SNHLY; CDR2 reads FYNNEI. V shed 9 bases and J shed 0 bases, with 16 bases lying between them. This CDR3 is 15 amino acids long.

The DNA for the CDR3 is TGTGCCAGCAGCTTAGGGGGGGGCCGCACCGGGGAGCTGTTTTTT. Amino acid sequence: CASSLGGGRTGELFF. The V gene is TRBV11-3, the J gene TRBJ2-2; possibly TRBD2 for D (7 bases). The CDR3 totals 15 residues. With 1 base removed from V and 4 bases from J, the gap between germline ends came to 10 bases. CDR1 and CDR2 from the germline V gene are SGHNT and YENEEA.

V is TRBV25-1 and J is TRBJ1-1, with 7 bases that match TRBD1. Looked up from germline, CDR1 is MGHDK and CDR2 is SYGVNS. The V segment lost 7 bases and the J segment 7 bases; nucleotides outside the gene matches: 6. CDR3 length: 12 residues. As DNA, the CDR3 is TGTGCCAGCAAAGCAGGGGGAAATGAAGCTTTCTTT. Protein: CASKAGGNEAFF. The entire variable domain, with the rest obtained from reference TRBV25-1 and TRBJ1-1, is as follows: EADIYQTPRYLVIGTGKKITLECSQTMGHDKMYWYQQDPGMELHLIHYSYGVNSTEKGDLSSESTVSRIRTEHFPLTLESARPSHTSQYLCASKAGGNEAFFGQGTRLTVV.

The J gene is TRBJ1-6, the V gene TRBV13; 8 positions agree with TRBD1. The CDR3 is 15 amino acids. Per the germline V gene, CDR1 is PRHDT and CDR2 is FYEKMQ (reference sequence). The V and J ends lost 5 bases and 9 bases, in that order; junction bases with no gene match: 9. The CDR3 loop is CASSTGGGNGSPLHF. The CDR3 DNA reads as TGTGCCAGCAGCACAGGGGGGGGGAATGGTTCACCCCTCCACTTT.

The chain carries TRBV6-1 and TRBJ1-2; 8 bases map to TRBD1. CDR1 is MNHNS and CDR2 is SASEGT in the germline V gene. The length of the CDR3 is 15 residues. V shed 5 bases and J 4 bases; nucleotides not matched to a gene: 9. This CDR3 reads CASSPPGTGLYGYTF. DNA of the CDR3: TGTGCCAGCAGTCCCCCAGGGACAGGACTCTATGGCTACACCTTC.

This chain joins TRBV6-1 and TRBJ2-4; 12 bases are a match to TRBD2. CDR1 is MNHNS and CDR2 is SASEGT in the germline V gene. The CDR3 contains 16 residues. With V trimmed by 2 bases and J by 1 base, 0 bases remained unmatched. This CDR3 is CASSELAGGAKNIQYF. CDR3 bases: TGTGCCAGCAGTGAACTAGCGGGGGGGGCCAAAAACATTCAGTACTTC.

The CDR3, as DNA: TGCGCCAGCAGCCAACCCCTGGGTCGAGGTATGTACACTGAAGCTTTCTTT. Its protein product is CASSQPLGRGMYTEAFF. The chain couples TRBV4-1 to TRBJ1-1; D is undetermined. The CDR3 is 17 amino acids. CDR1 is MGHRA, CDR2 YSYEKL, per germline. Deletions cut 2 bases from V and 3 bases from J, with 19 bases between.

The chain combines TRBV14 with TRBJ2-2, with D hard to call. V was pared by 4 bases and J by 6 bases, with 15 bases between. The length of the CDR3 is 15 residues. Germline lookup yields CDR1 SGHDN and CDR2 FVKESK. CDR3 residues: CASSLFYETPGELFF. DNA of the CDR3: TGTGCCAGCAGCCTCTTCTATGAAACTCCCGGGGAGCTGTTTTTT.

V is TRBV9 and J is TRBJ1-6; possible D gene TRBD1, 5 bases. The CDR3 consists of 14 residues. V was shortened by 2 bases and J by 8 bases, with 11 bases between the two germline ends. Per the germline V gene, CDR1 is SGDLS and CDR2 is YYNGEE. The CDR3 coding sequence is TGTGCCAGCAGCGTGGGCGGACAATATTCACCCCTCCACTTT. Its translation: CASSVGGQYSPLHF.

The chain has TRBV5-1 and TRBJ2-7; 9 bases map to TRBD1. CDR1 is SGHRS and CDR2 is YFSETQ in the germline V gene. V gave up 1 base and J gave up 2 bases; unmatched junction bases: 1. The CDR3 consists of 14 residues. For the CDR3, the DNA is TGCGCCAGCAGCTTGAGGACAGGGGCCTACGAGCAGTACTTC. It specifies CASSLRTGAYEQYF.

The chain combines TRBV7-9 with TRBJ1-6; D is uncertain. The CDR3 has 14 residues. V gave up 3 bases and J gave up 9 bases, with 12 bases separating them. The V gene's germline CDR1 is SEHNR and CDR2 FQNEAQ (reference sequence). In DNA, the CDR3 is TGTGCCAGCAGCTTGGAGGGTTTAACTTCACCCCTCCACTTT. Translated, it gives CASSLEGLTSPLHF.

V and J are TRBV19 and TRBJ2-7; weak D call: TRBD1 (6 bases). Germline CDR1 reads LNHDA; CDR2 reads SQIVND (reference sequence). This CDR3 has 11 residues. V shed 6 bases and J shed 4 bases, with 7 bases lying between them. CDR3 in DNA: TGTGCCAGTAGCAGGGGTTACGAGCAGTACTTC. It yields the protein CASSRGYEQYF.

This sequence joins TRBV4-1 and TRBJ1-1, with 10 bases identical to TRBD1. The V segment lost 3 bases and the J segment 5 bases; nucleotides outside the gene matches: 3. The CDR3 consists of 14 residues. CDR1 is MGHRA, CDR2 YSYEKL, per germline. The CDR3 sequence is CASSHPGQGTEAFF. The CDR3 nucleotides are TGCGCCAGCAGCCACCCGGGACAGGGGACTGAAGCTTTCTTT.

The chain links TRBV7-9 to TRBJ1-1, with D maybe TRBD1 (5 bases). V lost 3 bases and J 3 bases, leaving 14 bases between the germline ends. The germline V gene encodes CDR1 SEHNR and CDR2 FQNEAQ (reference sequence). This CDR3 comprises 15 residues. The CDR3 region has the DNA TGTGCCAGCAGCTTTGGTGGGGGGGGTGACACTGAAGCTTTCTTT. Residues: CASSFGGGGDTEAFF.

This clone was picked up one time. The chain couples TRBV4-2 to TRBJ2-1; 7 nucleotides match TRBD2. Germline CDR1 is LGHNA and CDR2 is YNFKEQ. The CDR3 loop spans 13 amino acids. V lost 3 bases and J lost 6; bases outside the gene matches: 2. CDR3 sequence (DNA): TGTGCCAGCAGCCAGGGGACTATCAATGAGCAGTTCTTC. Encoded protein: CASSQGTINEQFF.

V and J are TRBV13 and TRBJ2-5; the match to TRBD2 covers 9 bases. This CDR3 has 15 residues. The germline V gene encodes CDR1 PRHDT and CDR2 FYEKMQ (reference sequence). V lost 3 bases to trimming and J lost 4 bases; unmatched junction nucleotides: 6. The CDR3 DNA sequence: TGTGCCAGCAGCTTCGCGGCGGGAGGGGGAGAGACCCAGTACTTC. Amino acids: CASSFAAGGGETQYF.